This T cell receptor beta chain came from a study of lymphopenia after photon versus proton radiotherapy. Whole-study findings and limits: A bigger post-nadir fall in TCR diversity correlated inversely with survival time in deceased patients. Post-nadir diversity loss with photons came from oligoclonal expansion, particularly CD8+ Temra cells.

Concerning this clone itself: The target antigen is unknown.

TCRdb keeps only in-frame clones here, not all; method: immunoSEQ multiplex PCR. The sample has some 38,000 clones, roughly 92% seen once. Germline values: CDR1 ENHRY, CDR2 SYGVKD. CDR3 size: 15 residues. V was pared by 1 base and J by 0 bases, with 1 base of the junction left unmatched. The chain is built from TRBV10-3 and TRBJ2-3, with 7 bases identical to TRBD2. This receptor was obtained from a man aged 55 to 70 with cholangiocarcinoma. Sequencing was performed on peripheral blood, taken from a patient treated with photon-based radiotherapy. In DNA form, the CDR3 reads TGTGCCATCAGTGAGTATAGCGGGAGCACAGATACGCAGTATTTT. It yields the protein CAISEYSGSTDTQYF.